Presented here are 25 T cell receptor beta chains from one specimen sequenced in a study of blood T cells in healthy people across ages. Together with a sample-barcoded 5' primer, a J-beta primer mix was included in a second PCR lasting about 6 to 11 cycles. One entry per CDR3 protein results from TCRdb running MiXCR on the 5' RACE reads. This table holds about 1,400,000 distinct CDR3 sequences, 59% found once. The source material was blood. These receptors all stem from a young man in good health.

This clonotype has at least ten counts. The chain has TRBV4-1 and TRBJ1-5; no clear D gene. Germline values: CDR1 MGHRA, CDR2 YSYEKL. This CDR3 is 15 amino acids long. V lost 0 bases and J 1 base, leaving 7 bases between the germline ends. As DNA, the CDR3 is TGCGCCAGCAGCCAAGATCGTGGGAGCAATCAGCCCCAGCATTTT. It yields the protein CASSQDRGSNQPQHF.

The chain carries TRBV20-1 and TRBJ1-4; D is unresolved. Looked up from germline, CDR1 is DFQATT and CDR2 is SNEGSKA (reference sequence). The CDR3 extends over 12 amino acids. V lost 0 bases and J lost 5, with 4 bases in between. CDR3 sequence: CSARDPNEKLFF. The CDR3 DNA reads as TGCAGTGCTAGAGATCCGAATGAAAAACTGTTTTTT.

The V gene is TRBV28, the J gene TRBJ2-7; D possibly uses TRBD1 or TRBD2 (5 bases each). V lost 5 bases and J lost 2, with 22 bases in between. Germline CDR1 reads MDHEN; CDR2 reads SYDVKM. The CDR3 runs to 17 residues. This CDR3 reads CASSPYGSWGRTYEQYF. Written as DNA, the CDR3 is TGTGCCAGCAGTCCATATGGGTCGTGGGGGAGAACCTACGAGCAGTACTTC.

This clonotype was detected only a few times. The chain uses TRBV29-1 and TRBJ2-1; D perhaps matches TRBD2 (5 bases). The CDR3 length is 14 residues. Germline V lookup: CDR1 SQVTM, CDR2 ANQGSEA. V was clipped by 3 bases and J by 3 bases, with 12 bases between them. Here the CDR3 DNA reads TGCAGCGTTGAGAGGGCGAAGAACTACAATGAGCAGTTCTTC. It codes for CSVERAKNYNEQFF.

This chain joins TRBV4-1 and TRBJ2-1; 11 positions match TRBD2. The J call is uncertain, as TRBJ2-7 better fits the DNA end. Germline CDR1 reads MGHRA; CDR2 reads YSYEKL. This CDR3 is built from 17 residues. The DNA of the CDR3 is TGCGCCAGCAGCCAAGTAGCGGGAGGGGGCTTCTACAATGAGCAGTACTTC. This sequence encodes CASSQVAGGGFYNEQYF.

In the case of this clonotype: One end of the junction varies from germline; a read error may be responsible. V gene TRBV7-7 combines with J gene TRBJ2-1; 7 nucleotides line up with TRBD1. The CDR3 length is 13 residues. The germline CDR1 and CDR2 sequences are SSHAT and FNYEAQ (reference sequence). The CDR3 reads CASSVNRGHEQFF. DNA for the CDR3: TGTGCTAGCAGCGTCAACAGGGGCCATGAGCAGTTCTTC.

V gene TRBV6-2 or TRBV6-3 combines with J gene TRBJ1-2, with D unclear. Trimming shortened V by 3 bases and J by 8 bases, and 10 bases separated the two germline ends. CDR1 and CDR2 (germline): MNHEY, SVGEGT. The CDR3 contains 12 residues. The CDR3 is CASSYEDPGYTF. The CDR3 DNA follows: TGTGCCAGCAGTTATGAGGACCCGGGCTACACCTTC.

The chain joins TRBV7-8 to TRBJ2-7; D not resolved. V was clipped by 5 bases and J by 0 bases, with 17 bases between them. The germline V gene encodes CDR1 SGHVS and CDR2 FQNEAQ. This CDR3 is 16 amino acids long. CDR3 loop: CASSPWTVRSSYEQYF. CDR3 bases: TGTGCCAGCAGCCCCTGGACGGTAAGGAGCTCCTACGAGCAGTACTTC.

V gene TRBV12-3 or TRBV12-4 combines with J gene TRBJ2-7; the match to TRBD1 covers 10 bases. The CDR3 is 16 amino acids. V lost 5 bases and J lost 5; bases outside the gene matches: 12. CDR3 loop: CASSPGLGTGVHEQYF. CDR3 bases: TGTGCCAGCAGTCCTGGACTAGGGACAGGGGTCCACGAGCAGTACTTC.

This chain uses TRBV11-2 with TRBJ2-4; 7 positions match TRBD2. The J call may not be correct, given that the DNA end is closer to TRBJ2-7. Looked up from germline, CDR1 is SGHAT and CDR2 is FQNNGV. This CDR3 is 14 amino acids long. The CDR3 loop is CASSFEGTTYEQYF. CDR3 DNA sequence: TGTGCCAGCAGCTTTGAGGGGACTACCTACGAGCAGTACTTC.

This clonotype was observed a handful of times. The CDR3 loop reads CATSTGVAGGYDNEQFF. Written as DNA, the CDR3 is TGTGCCACCAGCACCGGGGTAGCGGGAGGGTATGATAATGAGCAGTTCTTC. The J gene is TRBJ2-1, the V gene TRBV15, with 11 bases aligning to TRBD2. The CDR3 loop spans 17 amino acids. Germline V gene data show CDR1 as LNHNV and CDR2 as YYDKDF (reference sequence). V lost 4 bases, J lost 7 bases, and 12 bases stayed unmatched. Together with reference TRBV15 and TRBJ2-1, the CDR3 gives the full variable domain: DAMVIQNPRYQVTQFGKPVTLSCSQTLNHNVMYWYQQKSSQAPKLLFHYYDKDFNNEADTPDNFQSRRPNTSFCFLDIRSPGLGDTAMYLCATSTGVAGGYDNEQFFGPGTRLTVL.

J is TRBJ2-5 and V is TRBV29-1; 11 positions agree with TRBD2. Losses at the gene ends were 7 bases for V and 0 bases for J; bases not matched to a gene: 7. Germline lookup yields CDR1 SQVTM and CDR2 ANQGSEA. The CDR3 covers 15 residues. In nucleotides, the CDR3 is TGCAGCGGCCGACTAGCGGGGCCAAACCAAGAGACCCAGTACTTC. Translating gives CSGRLAGPNQETQYF.

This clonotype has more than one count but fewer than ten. The CDR3 sequence is CASRDRKEGEKLFF. CDR3 DNA sequence: TGTGCCAGCAGAGACAGAAAAGAGGGTGAAAAACTGTTTTTT. The V call is TRBV12-3 or TRBV12-4, the J call TRBJ1-4, with a tentative D call TRBD1 (5 bases). V dropped 6 bases and J dropped 7 bases, with 15 bases sitting between them. The CDR3 totals 14 residues.

CDR3 in amino acids: CASTLAGGGTGELFF. The CDR3 DNA is TGTGCCAGCACTCTAGCGGGAGGAGGCACCGGGGAGCTGTTTTTT. The rearrangement joins TRBV6-5 to TRBJ2-2, with 11 bases matching TRBD2. The CDR3 consists of 15 residues. J lost 4 bases, V lost 7 bases, and 5 bases had no gene match. Per the germline V gene, CDR1 is MNHEY and CDR2 is SVGAGI.

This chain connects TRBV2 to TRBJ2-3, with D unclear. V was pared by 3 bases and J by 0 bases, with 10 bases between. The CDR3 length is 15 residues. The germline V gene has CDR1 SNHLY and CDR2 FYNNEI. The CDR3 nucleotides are TGTGCCAGCAGTGAGGGGATCGAAAGCACAGATACGCAGTATTTT. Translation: CASSEGIESTDTQYF. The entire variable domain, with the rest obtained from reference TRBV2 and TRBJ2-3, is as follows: EPEVTQTPSHQVTQMGQEVILRCVPISNHLYFYWYRQILGQKVEFLVSFYNNEISEKSEIFDDQFSVERPDGSNFTLKIRSTKLEDSAMYFCASSEGIESTDTQYFGPGTRLTVL.

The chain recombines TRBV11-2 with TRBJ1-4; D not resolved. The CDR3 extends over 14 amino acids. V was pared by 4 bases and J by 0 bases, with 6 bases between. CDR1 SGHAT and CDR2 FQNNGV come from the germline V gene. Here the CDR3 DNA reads TGTGCCAGCAGCTACGGGACAACTAATGAAAAACTGTTTTTT. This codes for CASSYGTTNEKLFF.

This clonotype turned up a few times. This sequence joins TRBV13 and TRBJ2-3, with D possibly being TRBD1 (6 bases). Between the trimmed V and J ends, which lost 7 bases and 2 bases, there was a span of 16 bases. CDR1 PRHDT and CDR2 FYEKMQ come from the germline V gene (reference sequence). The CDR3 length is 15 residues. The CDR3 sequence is CASTSRTVSTDTQYF. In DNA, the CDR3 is TGTGCCAGCACCTCGCGGACAGTGTCCACAGATACGCAGTATTTT.

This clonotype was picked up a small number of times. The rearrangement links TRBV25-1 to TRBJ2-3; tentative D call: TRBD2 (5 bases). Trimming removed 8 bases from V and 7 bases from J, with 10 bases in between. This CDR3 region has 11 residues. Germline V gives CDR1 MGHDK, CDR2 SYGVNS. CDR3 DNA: TGTGCCAGCGCAGCGGAAAATACGCAGTATTTT. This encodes CASAAENTQYF.

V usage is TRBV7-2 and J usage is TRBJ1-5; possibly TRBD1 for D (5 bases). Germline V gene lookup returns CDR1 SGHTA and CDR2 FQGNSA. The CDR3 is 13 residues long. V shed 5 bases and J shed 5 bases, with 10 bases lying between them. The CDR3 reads CASSQETDQPQHF. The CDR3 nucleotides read TGTGCCAGCAGCCAAGAGACAGATCAGCCCCAGCATTTT.

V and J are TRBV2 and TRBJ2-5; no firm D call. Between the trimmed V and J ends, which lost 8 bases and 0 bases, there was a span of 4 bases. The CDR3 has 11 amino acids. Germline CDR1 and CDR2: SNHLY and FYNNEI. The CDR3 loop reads CASVDQETQYF. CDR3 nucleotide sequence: TGTGCCAGCGTAGACCAAGAGACCCAGTACTTC.

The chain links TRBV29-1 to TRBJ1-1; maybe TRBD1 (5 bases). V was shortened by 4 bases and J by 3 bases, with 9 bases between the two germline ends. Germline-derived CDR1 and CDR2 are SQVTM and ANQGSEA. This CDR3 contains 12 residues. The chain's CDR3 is CSVGDWDTEAFF. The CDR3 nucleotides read TGCAGCGTTGGGGACTGGGACACTGAAGCTTTCTTT.

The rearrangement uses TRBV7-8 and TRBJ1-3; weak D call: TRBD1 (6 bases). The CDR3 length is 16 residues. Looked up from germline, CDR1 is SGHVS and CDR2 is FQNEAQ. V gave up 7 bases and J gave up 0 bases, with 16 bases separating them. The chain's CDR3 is CASTLKGHSSGNTIYF. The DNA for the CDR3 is TGTGCCAGCACCCTAAAGGGACACAGCTCTGGAAACACCATATATTTT.

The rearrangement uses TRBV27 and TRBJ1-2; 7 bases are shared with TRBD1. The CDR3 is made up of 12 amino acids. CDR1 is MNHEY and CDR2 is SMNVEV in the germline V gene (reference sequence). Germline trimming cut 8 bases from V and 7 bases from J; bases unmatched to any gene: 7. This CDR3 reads CASREGARGYTF. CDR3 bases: TGTGCCAGCCGCGAGGGGGCGCGTGGCTACACCTTC.

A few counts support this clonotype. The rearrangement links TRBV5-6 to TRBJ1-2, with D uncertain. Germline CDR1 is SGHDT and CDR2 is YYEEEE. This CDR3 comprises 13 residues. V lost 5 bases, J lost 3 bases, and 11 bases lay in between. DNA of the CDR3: TGTGCCAGCAGATCCGCAGAGGACTATGGCTACACCTTC. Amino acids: CASRSAEDYGYTF.

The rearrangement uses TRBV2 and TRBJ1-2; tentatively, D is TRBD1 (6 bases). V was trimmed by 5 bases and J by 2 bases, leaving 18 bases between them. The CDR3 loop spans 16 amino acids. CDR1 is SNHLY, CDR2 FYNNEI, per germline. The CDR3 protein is CASSRGAGMANYGYTF. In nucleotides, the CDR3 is TGTGCCAGCAGTCGGGGGGCGGGGATGGCAAACTATGGCTACACCTTC.